This TCR beta chain emerged from a study of T cells in Graves' hyperthyroidism and ophthalmopathy. Uncontrolled infection, other autoimmune disease, pregnancy and lactation each barred patients from inclusion. Based on clinical symptoms, serum thyroxine and TRAb, thyroid ultrasound and orbital computed tomography, diagnoses were reached. Regions amplified from RNA transcripts were the TCR beta CDR3 regions. The study used the HTBI primer set for a first-round RT-PCR of the TCR CDR3. TCRdb passed the multiplex PCR reads through MiXCR, listing each CDR3 protein once. The sample lists approximately 700,000 distinct CDR3 sequences, less than 20% occurring once. Germline CDR1 is SGHRS and CDR2 is YFSETQ. There are 16 residues in the CDR3. V lost 0 bases and J 0 bases, leaving 12 bases between the germline ends. This clonotype was seen more than once but under ten times. What it recognizes is unknown. Study outcomes and limitations: Also found in blood were most expanded thyroid clonotypes above 0.001.

V gene TRBV5-1 combines with J gene TRBJ1-1; the D gene is possibly TRBD1 (5 bases). This clonotype was sampled from a man aged 18 to 29 with Graves' hyperthyroidism. Sequencing was carried out using blood. CDR3 amino acids: CASSLAGRRMNTEAFF. Here the CDR3 DNA reads TGCGCCAGCAGCTTGGCGGGACGGAGGATGAACACTGAAGCTTTCTTT.